Here is one T cell receptor (beta chain) with its context. Germline V gene sequence: CDR1 MNHEY, CDR2 SVGAGI. Losses at the gene ends were 7 bases for V and 5 bases for J; bases not matched to a gene: 7. CDR3 length: 14 residues. The record originates from a study of PD-L1 blockade in urothelial cancer. Here immunoSEQ multiplex PCR was the method, and the copy in TCRdb shows in-frame clones only, minus some. In the table there are some 110,000 clones, 85% to 95% of which are singletons. Time point denoted: peripheral blood 6 weeks after treatment start. The material was PBMCs, obtained around atezolizumab (anti-PD-L1) treatment. The sequence came from a man aged 55-75 years with urothelial cancer. This sequence joins TRBV6-5 and TRBJ1-2, with TRBD1 identical over 10 bases. This CDR3 is CASNGQGGGYGYTF. The CDR3, as DNA: TGTGCCAGCAACGGACAGGGGGGTGGGTATGGCTACACCTTC.